This TCR beta chain was sequenced during a study of cytomegalovirus exposure and HLA in healthy donors. PCR amplification relied on 60 Vbeta primers (plus 13 Jbeta primers). Sequenced by immunoSEQ multiplex PCR; TCRdb stores in-frame clones only, minus some. The sample includes around 150,000 clones, roughly 70% of them seen just once. Findings and limits, study-wide: Overall, around 160 TCR beta chains were annotated as cytomegalovirus-associated.

Notes on this clone: The antigen is not known.

Sequenced: PBMCs. This clonotype was sampled from a woman between 50 and 59 years old in good health and CMV-seropositive.

CDR3 bases: TGTGCCAGCTCACCAAAGGACACACAAGAGACCCAGTACTTC. This gives the protein CASSPKDTQETQYF. The chain links TRBV18 to TRBJ2-5; tentatively, D is TRBD1 (5 bases). Trimming removed 2 bases from V and 2 bases from J, with 9 bases in between. There are 14 residues in the CDR3. The germline V gene encodes CDR1 KGHSH and CDR2 LQKENI. The entire variable domain, with the rest obtained from reference TRBV18 and TRBJ2-5, is as follows: NAGVMQNPRHLVRRRGQEARLRCSPMKGHSHVYWYRQLPEEGLKFMVYLQKENIIDESGMPKERFSAEFPKEGPSILRIQQVVRGDSAAYFCASSPKDTQETQYFGPGTRLLVL.